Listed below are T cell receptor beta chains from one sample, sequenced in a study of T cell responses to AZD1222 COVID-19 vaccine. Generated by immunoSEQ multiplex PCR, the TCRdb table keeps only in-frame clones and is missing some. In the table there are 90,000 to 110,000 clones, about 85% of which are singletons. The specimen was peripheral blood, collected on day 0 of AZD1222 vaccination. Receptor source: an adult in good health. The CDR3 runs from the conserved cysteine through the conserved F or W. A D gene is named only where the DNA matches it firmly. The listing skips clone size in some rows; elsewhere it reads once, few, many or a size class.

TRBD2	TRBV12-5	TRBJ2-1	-	CASGLVLAGGRNEQFF	TGTGCTAGTGGTTTGGTACTAGCGGGAGGGAGGAATGAGCAGTTCTTC
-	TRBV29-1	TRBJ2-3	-	CSVFPGQTADTQYF	TGCAGCGTCTTTCCGGGACAAACGGCAGATACGCAGTATTTT
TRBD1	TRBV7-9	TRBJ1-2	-	CASSTGQGGGYTF	TGTGCCAGCAGCACCGGACAGGGCGGGGGCTACACCTTC
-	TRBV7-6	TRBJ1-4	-	CASSWDDTTNEKLFF	TGTGCCAGCAGCTGGGATGATACAACTAATGAAAAACTGTTTTTT
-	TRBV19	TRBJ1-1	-	CASSGQQNTEAFF	TGTGCCAGTAGCGGACAGCAGAACACTGAAGCTTTCTTT
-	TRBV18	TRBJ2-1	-	CASSPPGRTYNEQFF	TGTGCCAGCTCACCTCCAGGGAGAACGTACAATGAGCAGTTCTTC
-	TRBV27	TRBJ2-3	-	CASSFYQGPTDTQYF	TGTGCCAGCAGTTTCTATCAGGGTCCCACAGATACGCAGTATTTT
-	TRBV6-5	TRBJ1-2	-	CASRWDTSYGYTF	TGTGCCAGCAGGTGGGACACGTCATATGGCTACACCTTC
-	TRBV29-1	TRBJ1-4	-	CSVVDGRTEKLFF	TGCAGCGTCGTAGACGGACGGACTGAAAAACTGTTTTTT
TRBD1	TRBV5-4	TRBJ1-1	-	CASSLVQGLGTEAFF	TGTGCCAGCAGCTTGGTACAGGGGCTAGGAACTGAAGCTTTCTTT
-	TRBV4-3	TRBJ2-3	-	CASSQRLGGDTQYF	TGCGCCAGCAGCCAACGCTTGGGTGGGGATACGCAGTATTTT
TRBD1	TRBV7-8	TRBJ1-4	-	CASSLAGQGNEKLFF	TGTGCCAGCAGCTTAGCGGGACAGGGGAATGAAAAACTGTTTTTT
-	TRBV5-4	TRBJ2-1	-	CASSLYQGRWNEQFF	TGTGCCAGCAGCTTGTACCAGGGGCGGTGGAATGAGCAGTTCTTC
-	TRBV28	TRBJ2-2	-	CASSLLASPNTGELFF	TGTGCCAGCAGTTTATTGGCTAGCCCCAACACCGGGGAGCTGTTTTTT
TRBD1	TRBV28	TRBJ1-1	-	CASSLTGQGETEAFF	TGTGCCAGCAGTTTAACAGGACAGGGGGAAACTGAAGCTTTCTTT
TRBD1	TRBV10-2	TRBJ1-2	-	CASSGRDRGFLEYGYTF	TGCGCCAGCAGTGGGAGGGACAGGGGATTCCTGGAGTATGGCTACACCTTC
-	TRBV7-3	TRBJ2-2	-	CASSQGASGELFF	TGTGCCAGCAGCCAAGGGGCAAGCGGGGAGCTGTTTTTT
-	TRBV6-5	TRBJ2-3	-	CASGLYRDTDTQYF	TGTGCCAGCGGCTTATACAGGGACACAGATACGCAGTATTTT
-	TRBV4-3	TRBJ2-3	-	CASSQSPTMGGDTDTQYF	TGCGCCAGCAGCCAAAGCCCGACGATGGGCGGGGACACAGATACGCAGTATTTT
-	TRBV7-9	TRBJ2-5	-	CASSSVGQPWEAQYF	TGTGCCAGCAGCTCGGTAGGACAACCGTGGGAGGCCCAGTACTTC
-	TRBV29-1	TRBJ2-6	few	CSVASSGANVLTF	TGCAGCGTTGCGAGCTCTGGGGCCAACGTCCTGACTTTC
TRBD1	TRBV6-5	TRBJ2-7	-	CASSSQGTGSAYEQYF	TGTGCCAGCAGTTCTCAAGGGACAGGGAGCGCCTACGAGCAGTACTTC
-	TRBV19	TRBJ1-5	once	CASRDGPNQPQHF	TGTGCCAGTAGGGACGGGCCCAATCAGCCCCAGCATTTT
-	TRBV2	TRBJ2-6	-	CASSEGRLSGANVLTF	TGTGCCAGCAGTGAGGGACGCCTCTCTGGGGCCAACGTCCTGACTTTC
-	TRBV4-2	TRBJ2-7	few	CASSTGGGVSHEQYF	TGTGCCAGCAGCACCGGAGGGGGGGTGAGTCACGAGCAGTACTTC
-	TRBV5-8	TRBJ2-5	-	CASSLGGDSQETQYF	TGTGCCAGCAGCTTGGGGGGGGACAGCCAAGAGACCCAGTACTTC
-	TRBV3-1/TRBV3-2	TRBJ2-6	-	CASSRGVGANVLTF	TGTGCCAGCAGTCGAGGGGTTGGGGCCAACGTCCTGACTTTC
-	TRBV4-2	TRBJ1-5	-	CASATLPQEGYSNQPQHF	TGTGCCAGCGCAACCTTACCTCAGGAGGGTTATAGCAATCAGCCCCAGCATTTT
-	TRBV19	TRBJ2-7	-	CASSPVGDTYYEQYF	TGTGCCAGTAGCCCCGTAGGGGACACGTACTACGAGCAGTACTTC
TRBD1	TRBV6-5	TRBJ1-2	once	CASKYPTGEGYGYTF	TGTGCCAGCAAGTACCCCACAGGGGAAGGCTATGGCTACACCTTC
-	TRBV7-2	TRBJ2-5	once	CASSFPPGGAKETQYF	TGTGCCAGCAGCTTCCCCCCTGGGGGGGCGAAAGAGACCCAGTACTTC
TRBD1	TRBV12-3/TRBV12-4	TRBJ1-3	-	CASGQGGNTIYF	TGTGCCAGCGGACAGGGAGGAAACACCATATATTTT
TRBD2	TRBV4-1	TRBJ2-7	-	CASSHVPGTSGRRMHEQYF	TGCGCCAGCAGCCATGTCCCCGGGACTAGCGGGAGACGTATGCACGAGCAGTACTTC
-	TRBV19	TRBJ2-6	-	CASKPWGRQGTSGANVLTF	TGTGCCAGTAAACCATGGGGGCGGCAGGGGACCTCTGGGGCCAACGTCCTGACTTTC
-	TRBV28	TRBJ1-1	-	CASNLPTQTEAFF	TGTGCCAGCAACCTCCCTACCCAAACTGAAGCTTTCTTT
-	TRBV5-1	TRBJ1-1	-	CASSWEGPPSEAFF	TGCGCCAGCAGCTGGGAGGGCCCCCCGAGTGAAGCTTTCTTT
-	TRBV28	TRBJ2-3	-	CASSFESTDTQYF	TGTGCCAGCAGCTTCGAAAGCACAGATACGCAGTATTTT
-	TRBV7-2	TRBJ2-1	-	CASSLRGRDNEQFF	TGTGCCAGCAGCTTACGAGGCCGGGACAATGAGCAGTTCTTC
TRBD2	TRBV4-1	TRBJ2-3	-	CASSQPGLATSGGSTDTQYF	TGCGCCAGCAGCCAACCGGGACTAGCGACCTCCGGGGGGAGCACAGATACGCAGTATTTT
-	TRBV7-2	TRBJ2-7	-	CASSRRETYEQYF	TGTGCCAGCAGCAGGCGGGAAACCTACGAGCAGTACTTC
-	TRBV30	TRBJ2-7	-	CAWSTWDEQYF	TGTGCCTGGAGTACTTGGGACGAGCAGTACTTC
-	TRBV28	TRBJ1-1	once	CASSLRQRNTEAFF	TGTGCCAGCAGTTTAAGGCAGAGGAACACTGAAGCTTTCTTT
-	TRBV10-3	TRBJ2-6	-	CASVSDGRSGANVLTF	TGTGCCTCTGTCTCGGACGGCCGCTCTGGGGCCAACGTCCTGACTTTC
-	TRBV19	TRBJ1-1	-	CASSIIGADRAMNTEAFF	TGTGCCAGTAGTATAATTGGTGCAGACCGGGCGATGAACACTGAAGCTTTCTTT
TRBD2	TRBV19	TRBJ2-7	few	CASSISRRGSYEQYF	TGTGCCAGTAGTATAAGTCGGCGGGGGTCCTACGAGCAGTACTTC
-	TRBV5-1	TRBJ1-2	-	CASSLTFRGPLGYTF	TGCGCCAGCAGCTTGACATTTAGAGGGCCTCTTGGCTACACCTTC
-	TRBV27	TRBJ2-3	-	CASSPPRSTDTQYF	TGTGCCAGCAGTCCCCCGCGTAGCACAGATACGCAGTATTTT
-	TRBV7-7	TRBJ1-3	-	CAVVGPRDGNTIYF	TGTGCTGTCGTGGGACCCAGGGACGGAAACACCATATATTTT
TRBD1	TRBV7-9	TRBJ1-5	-	CASSGTGGPNQPQHF	TGTGCCAGCAGCGGGACAGGGGGCCCCAATCAGCCCCAGCATTTT
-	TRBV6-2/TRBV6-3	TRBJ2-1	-	CASSPMAGWYNEQFF	TGTGCCAGCAGTCCCATGGCAGGGTGGTACAATGAGCAGTTCTTC
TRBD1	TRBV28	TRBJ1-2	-	CATMRTGDNYGYTF	TGTGCCACCATGAGGACAGGGGATAACTATGGCTACACCTTC
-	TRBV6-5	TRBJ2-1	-	CASTRISLNYNEQFF	TGTGCCAGCACGAGAATTAGCCTCAATTACAATGAGCAGTTCTTC
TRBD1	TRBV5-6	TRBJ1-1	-	CASSQTGDTEAFF	TGTGCCAGCAGCCAAACAGGGGACACTGAAGCTTTCTTT
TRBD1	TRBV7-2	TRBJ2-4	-	CASSLGGQGADIQYF	TGTGCCAGCAGCTTAGGGGGGCAGGGGGCGGACATTCAGTACTTC
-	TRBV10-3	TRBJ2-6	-	CAISELRANVLTF	TGTGCCATCAGTGAGCTAAGGGCCAACGTCCTGACTTTC
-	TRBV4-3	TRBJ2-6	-	CASSQDRVSGANVLTF	TGCGCCAGCAGCCAAGATAGAGTCTCTGGGGCCAACGTCCTGACTTTC
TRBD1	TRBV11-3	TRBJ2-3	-	CASSKQGAGTDTQYF	TGTGCCAGCAGCAAACAGGGGGCGGGCACAGATACGCAGTATTTT
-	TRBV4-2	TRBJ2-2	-	CASSLGLTDNTGELFF	TGTGCCAGCAGCCTAGGGCTTACCGATAACACCGGGGAGCTGTTTTTT
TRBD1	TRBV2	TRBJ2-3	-	CASNRDRTTDTQYF	TGTGCCAGTAACCGGGACAGAACCACAGATACGCAGTATTTT